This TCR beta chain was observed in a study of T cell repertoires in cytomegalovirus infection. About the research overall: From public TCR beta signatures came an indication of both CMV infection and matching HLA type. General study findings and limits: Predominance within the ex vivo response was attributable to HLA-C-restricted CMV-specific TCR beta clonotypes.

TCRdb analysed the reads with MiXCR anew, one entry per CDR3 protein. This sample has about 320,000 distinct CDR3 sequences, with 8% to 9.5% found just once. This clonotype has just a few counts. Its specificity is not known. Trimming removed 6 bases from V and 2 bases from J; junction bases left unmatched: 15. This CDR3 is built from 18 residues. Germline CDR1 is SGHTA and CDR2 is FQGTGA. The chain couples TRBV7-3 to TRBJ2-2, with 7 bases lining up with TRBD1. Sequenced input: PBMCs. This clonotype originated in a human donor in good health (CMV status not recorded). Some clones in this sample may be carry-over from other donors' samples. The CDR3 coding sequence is TGTGCCAGCAGTCTCCGGGACAGTGATTACCTAAACACCGGGGAGCTGTTTTTT. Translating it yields CASSLRDSDYLNTGELFF.